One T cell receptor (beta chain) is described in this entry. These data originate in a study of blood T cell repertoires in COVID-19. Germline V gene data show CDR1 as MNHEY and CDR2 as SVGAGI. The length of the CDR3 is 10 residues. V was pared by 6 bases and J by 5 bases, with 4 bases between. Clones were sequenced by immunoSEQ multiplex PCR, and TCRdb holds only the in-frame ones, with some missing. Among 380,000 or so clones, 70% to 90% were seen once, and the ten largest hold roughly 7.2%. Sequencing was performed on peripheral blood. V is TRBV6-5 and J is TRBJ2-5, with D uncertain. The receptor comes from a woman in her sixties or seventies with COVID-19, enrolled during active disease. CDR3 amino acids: CASREETQYF. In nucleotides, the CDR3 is TGTGCCAGCAGGGAGGAGACCCAGTACTTC.